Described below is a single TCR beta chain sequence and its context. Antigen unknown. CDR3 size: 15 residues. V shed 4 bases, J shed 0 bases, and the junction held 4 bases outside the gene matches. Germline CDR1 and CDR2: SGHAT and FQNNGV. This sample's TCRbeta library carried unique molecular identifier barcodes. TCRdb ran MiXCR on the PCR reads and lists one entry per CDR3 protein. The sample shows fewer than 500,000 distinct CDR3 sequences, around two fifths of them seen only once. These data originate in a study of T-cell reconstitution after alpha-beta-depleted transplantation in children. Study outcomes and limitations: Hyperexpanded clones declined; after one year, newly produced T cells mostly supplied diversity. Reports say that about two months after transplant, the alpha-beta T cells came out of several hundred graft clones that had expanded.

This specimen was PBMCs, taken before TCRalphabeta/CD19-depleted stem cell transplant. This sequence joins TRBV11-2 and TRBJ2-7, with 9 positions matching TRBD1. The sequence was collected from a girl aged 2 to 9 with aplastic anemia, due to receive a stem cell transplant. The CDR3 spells CASSWGQGYSYEQYF. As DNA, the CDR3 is TGTGCCAGCAGCTGGGGACAGGGCTACTCCTACGAGCAGTACTTC.